This T cell receptor beta chain is from a study of T-cell reconstitution after alpha-beta-depleted transplantation in children. The TCRbeta library incorporated unique molecular identifiers. TCRdb used MiXCR to reprocess the PCR reads, holding one entry per CDR3 protein. The table has some 340,000 distinct CDR3 sequences, about a tenth seen once; the top ten hold approximately 2.3%. CDR1 is SGHRS and CDR2 is YFSETQ in the germline V gene. V was shortened by 1 base and J by 4 bases, with 8 bases between the two germline ends. CDR3 length: 13 residues. The sequences come from PBMCs from the stem cell graft donor, collected from the stem cell graft. The V call is TRBV5-1, the J call TRBJ2-5; a possible D gene is TRBD1 (5 bases). The TCR was taken from a human donor who donated a stem cell graft to a child with acute lymphoblastic leukemia. CDR3 in DNA: TGCGCCAGCAGCTTGCAAGGGGTAGAGACCCAGTACTTC. Protein: CASSLQGVETQYF.